This is a list of T cell receptor beta chains from one sample in a study of beta chain features in type 1 diabetes. Sequencing used immunoSEQ multiplex PCR; TCRdb keeps in-frame clones, though not all of them. The sample has around 340,000 clones; roughly 8.8% are singletons. The sequencing sample was made of central memory CD4+ T cells from blood. The origin of the receptors is a man aged 25 to 40 with type 1 diabetes. Both conserved end residues are part of each CDR3. D genes are given only for firm matches. Not every row has a clone size; where given, it reads once, few, many or a size class.

d_gene	abundance	len	j_gene	v_gene	CDR3nt	CDR3aa
TRBD1	few	16	TRBJ1-1	TRBV29-1	TGCAGCGTTCGGTCTTTCTACAGGGGCCGGAACACTGAAGCTTTCTTT	CSVRSFYRGRNTEAFF
TRBD1	many	15	TRBJ2-3	TRBV7-2	TGTGCCAGCAGCTCGCAGACAGGGGGCACAGATACGCAGTATTTT	CASSSQTGGTDTQYF
-	few	12	TRBJ1-1	TRBV5-6	TGTGCCAGCAGCCTCGTTTCGTCGGAAGCTTTCTTT	CASSLVSSEAFF
TRBD1	-	15	TRBJ2-7	TRBV7-6	TGTGCCAGCAGCTTCGGACAGGGGGCTAACTACGAGCAGTACTTC	CASSFGQGANYEQYF
-	-	14	TRBJ2-5	TRBV7-9	TGTGCCAGCAGCTTGGGGGCTATCCAAGAGACCCAGTACTTC	CASSLGAIQETQYF
-	-	14	TRBJ2-2	TRBV6-1	TGTGCCAGCAGGGACGGACAGAACACCGGGGAGCTGTTTTTT	CASRDGQNTGELFF
TRBD1	-	15	TRBJ2-4	TRBV19	TGTGCCAGTAGTATCCCCCAGAAGGGGGCGAACATTCAGTACTTC	CASSIPQKGANIQYF
TRBD1	-	15	TRBJ2-5	TRBV6-5	TGTGCCAGCACATTTAGACAGGGGGTAAAAGAGACCCAGTACTTC	CASTFRQGVKETQYF
-	-	14	TRBJ2-7	TRBV11-2	TGTGCCAGCAGCTTACTTTACGGCTGGGACGAGCAGTACTTC	CASSLLYGWDEQYF
-	many	17	TRBJ2-5	TRBV5-8	TGTGCCAGCAGACTCACGAGAACAGGGCGGTGGGGAGAGACCCAGTACTTC	CASRLTRTGRWGETQYF
-	few	11	TRBJ2-7	TRBV28	TGTGCCAGCAGTGCTGGTTACGAGCAGTACTTC	CASSAGYEQYF
-	few	12	TRBJ2-4	TRBV10-3	TGTGCCACAGGAGATGGGGGAAACATTCAGTACTTC	CATGDGGNIQYF
-	-	12	TRBJ2-3	TRBV7-4	TGTGCCAGCAGCTTAGAGTGGGATACGCAGTATTTT	CASSLEWDTQYF
-	-	16	TRBJ2-3	TRBV19	TGTGCCAGTAGTTCCGGGACCGCCACTAGCACAGATACGCAGTATTTT	CASSSGTATSTDTQYF
TRBD2	-	15	TRBJ2-5	TRBV23-1	TGCGCCAGCAGTCAATCAGCGGGAAGGGGAGAGACCCAGTACTTC	CASSQSAGRGETQYF
-	few	13	TRBJ2-4	TRBV2	TGTGCCAGCTTGGGACCGCTAAAAAACATTCAGTACTTC	CASLGPLKNIQYF
TRBD1	-	14	TRBJ2-5	TRBV5-1	TGCGCCAGCAGCCGGACAGGGGTCCCCGAGACCCAGTACTTC	CASSRTGVPETQYF
-	few	11	TRBJ2-3	TRBV5-1	TGCGCCAGCAGCTCCAGGGATACGCAGTATTTT	CASSSRDTQYF
-	-	14	TRBJ2-5	TRBV7-2	TGTGCCAGCAGCTTCGCAGGGGCGGGAGAGACCCAGTACTTC	CASSFAGAGETQYF
-	-	14	TRBJ2-1	TRBV13	TGTGCCAGCAGCTTAGACGGCAACTACAATGAGCAGTTCTTC	CASSLDGNYNEQFF
TRBD1	-	16	TRBJ2-1	TRBV5-6	TGTGCCAGCAGCTTGTTTGGGGACAGCTCCTACAATGAGCAGTTCTTC	CASSLFGDSSYNEQFF
-	-	15	TRBJ1-5	TRBV6-5	TGTGCCAGCAGTTTACGGAGGGCGGGCAATCAGCCCCAGCATTTT	CASSLRRAGNQPQHF
-	-	16	TRBJ2-3	TRBV9	TGTGCCAGCAGCGTAGGACCCTTAACCTTCACAGATACGCAGTATTTT	CASSVGPLTFTDTQYF
TRBD2	few	16	TRBJ2-1	TRBV5-4	TGTGCCAGCAGCACTTTTAGCGGGGGGGCCGGGAATGAGCAGTTCTTC	CASSTFSGGAGNEQFF
-	-	15	TRBJ1-5	TRBV6-6	TGTGCCAGCAGCTCAGGACAGAGTAGCAATCAGCCCCAGCATTTT	CASSSGQSSNQPQHF
TRBD2	-	16	TRBJ2-1	TRBV27	TGTGCCAGCAGTTTCACTAGCGGGGGGGTCTACAATGAGCAGTTCTTC	CASSFTSGGVYNEQFF
TRBD1	few	16	TRBJ1-5	TRBV10-3	TGTGCCATCAGTGACGGACAGGGGACAGAGAGTCAGCCCCAGCATTTT	CAISDGQGTESQPQHF
TRBD2	few	15	TRBJ2-7	TRBV7-2	TGTGCCAGCAGCTTATCTAGCGGGGATTCCTACGAGCAGTACTTC	CASSLSSGDSYEQYF
TRBD2	few	15	TRBJ2-1	TRBV29-1	TGCAGCGCCGAAACCGGGGGGGCACTAGCCAATGAGCAGTTCTTC	CSAETGGALANEQFF
-	-	15	TRBJ2-5	TRBV5-1	TGCGCCAGCAGCTTACAGGCTAATTCACCTGAGACCCAGTACTTC	CASSLQANSPETQYF
TRBD2	-	16	TRBJ2-3	TRBV5-6	TGTGCCAGCAGCTTGGGCAGCGGGGGTATGGCGGATACGCAGTATTTT	CASSLGSGGMADTQYF
TRBD2	many	15	TRBJ2-4	TRBV7-2	TGTGCCAGCAGCTTAGATAGCGGGGATTACAACATTCAGTACTTC	CASSLDSGDYNIQYF
-	few	14	TRBJ2-3	TRBV29-1	TGCAGTTCTAGACGGGGGTCGGAAACAGATACGCAGTATTTT	CSSRRGSETDTQYF
-	few	13	TRBJ1-1	TRBV19	TGTGCCAGTAGTGGAGGGATGAACACTGAAGCTTTCTTT	CASSGGMNTEAFF
-	-	12	TRBJ1-5	TRBV15	TGTGCCACCAGTGGCGTTAGTCAGCCCCAGCATTTT	CATSGVSQPQHF
-	few	14	TRBJ2-4	TRBV7-9	TGTGCCAGCAGCCATACAGAGGTGAAAAACATTCAGTACTTC	CASSHTEVKNIQYF
TRBD2	-	17	TRBJ2-3	TRBV7-2	TGTGCCAGCAGCCTAAAGCGGCTAGCGGGTAGCACAGATACGCAGTATTTT	CASSLKRLAGSTDTQYF
-	many	13	TRBJ2-1	TRBV5-1	TGCGCCAGCAGCTTGGTCGGGGGCAATGAGCAGTTCTTC	CASSLVGGNEQFF
-	few	11	TRBJ2-3	TRBV20-1	TGCAGTGCTAGTTGGCCAGATACGCAGTATTTT	CSASWPDTQYF
-	-	14	TRBJ2-3	TRBV7-2	TGTGCCAGCAGCCCCCGGGGTAGCACAGATACGCAGTATTTT	CASSPRGSTDTQYF